The 5 T cell receptor beta chains reported below all come from one sample, sequenced in a study of identical twins. TCRdb reprocessed the 5' RACE reads via MiXCR and lists one record per CDR3 protein. Of 510,000 or so distinct CDR3 sequences in the sample, about 15% were seen once. This sample also appeared in a second study, on yellow fever vaccine responses in identical twins.

The specimen was CD4+ T cells sorted from blood. These receptors originate from a young woman in good health.

A few counts support this clonotype. This chain connects TRBV29-1 to TRBJ2-1; TRBD2 matches at 11 bases. The CDR3 sequence is 15 residues long. V shed 3 bases, J shed 9 bases, and the junction held 10 bases outside the gene matches. Germline values: CDR1 SQVTM, CDR2 ANQGSEA. This CDR3 is CSVDSGGVGVSEQFF. The CDR3 coding sequence is TGCAGCGTTGATAGCGGGGGGGTCGGTGTGTCTGAGCAGTTCTTC.

This chain connects TRBV11-3 to TRBJ1-1; D is undetermined. There are 14 residues in the CDR3. The ends were cut back, 1 base at V and 4 bases at J, with 10 bases in the middle. Looked up from germline, CDR1 is SGHNT and CDR2 is YENEEA. The CDR3 coding sequence is TGTGCCAGCAGCTTAGGAGCGGGTAGCACTGAAGCTTTCTTT. It codes for CASSLGAGSTEAFF. Full variable domain (remainder filled in from reference TRBV11-3 and TRBJ1-1): EAGVVQSPRYKIIEKKQPVAFWCNPISGHNTLYWYLQNLGQGPELLIRYENEEAVDDSQLPKDRFSAERLKGVDSTLKIQPAELGDSAVYLCASSLGAGSTEAFFGQGTRLTVV.

CDR3 nucleotide sequence: TGCAGTGCTAGAGCCTCCCTTAGCGGGGGGAGGCTGGGCAATGAGCAGTTCTTC. It encodes CSARASLSGGRLGNEQFF. The V and J genes are TRBV20-1 and TRBJ2-1; TRBD2 aligns across 10 bases. The J segment lost 6 bases and the V segment lost 1 base, leaving 15 bases of the junction unmatched. CDR3 length equals 18 residues. Per germline, CDR1 DFQATT and CDR2 SNEGSKA (reference sequence).

This clonotype was counted between two and nine times. The rearrangement joins TRBV18 to TRBJ2-2; 7 bases fit TRBD1. The V and J ends lost 1 base and 7 bases, in that order; junction bases with no gene match: 3. The CDR3 spans 14 residues. Germline CDR1 is KGHSH and CDR2 is LQKENI. The CDR3 nucleotides are TGTGCCAGCTCACCACAGGGGGCAGACGGGGAGCTGTTTTTT. This encodes CASSPQGADGELFF.

This clonotype was seen only a few times. V gene TRBV20-1 combines with J gene TRBJ2-7; the match to TRBD1 covers 9 bases. There are 16 residues in the CDR3. Germline V CDR1 and CDR2: DFQATT, SNEGSKA (reference sequence). J was trimmed by 6 bases and V by 0 bases; bases with no gene match: 12. CDR3: CSARDSTSGTGLEQYV. The CDR3 DNA is TGCAGTGCTAGAGATTCCACCTCCGGGACAGGGCTCGAGCAGTACGTC.